This TCR beta chain was retrieved from a study of blood T cell repertoires in COVID-19. Study-level background: Samples representing acute and convalescent COVID-19 were sourced from the United States, Italy and Spain. T cells, B-cell-depleted T cells, or PBMCs provided the cDNA or gDNA that served as material.

Source study methods: Reference gene primers were amplified, and this amplification served to estimate nucleated cell counts. The method was immunoSEQ multiplex PCR; TCRdb's version includes in-frame clones alone and lacks a portion of them. D and trimming come from the DNA, and the V and J calls and clone size come from that table. The sample has 170,000 or so clones, 90% seen once. The V gene's germline CDR1 is SGHAT and CDR2 FQNNGV. This CDR3 has 15 residues. The V segment lost 4 bases and the J segment 1 base; nucleotides outside the gene matches: 2. The gene calls are TRBV11-2 and TRBJ2-2; TRBD1 aligns across 8 bases. The receptor's source is a man aged 50-59 years with acute or convalescent COVID-19. What was sequenced was peripheral blood. The CDR3 nucleotides are TGTGCCAGCAGCTGGACAGGGAGGAACACCGGGGAGCTGTTTTTT. It translates to CASSWTGRNTGELFF.